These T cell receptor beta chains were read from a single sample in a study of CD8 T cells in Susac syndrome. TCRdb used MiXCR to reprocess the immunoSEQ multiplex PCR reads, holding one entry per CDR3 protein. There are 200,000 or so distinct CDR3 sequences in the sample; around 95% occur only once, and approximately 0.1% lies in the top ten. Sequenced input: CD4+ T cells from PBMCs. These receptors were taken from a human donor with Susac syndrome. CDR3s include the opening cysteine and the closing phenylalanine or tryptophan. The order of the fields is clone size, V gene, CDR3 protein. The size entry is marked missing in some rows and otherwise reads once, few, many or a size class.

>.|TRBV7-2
CASSLSWARETQYF
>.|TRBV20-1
CSARDKGQATEQFF
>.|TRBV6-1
CASSPLSGLAEAKNIQYF
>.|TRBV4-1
CASSQDPDRISNEQFF
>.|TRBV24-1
CAPDPEGPGNQPQHF
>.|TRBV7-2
CASSSPFPTLDRSSYEQYF
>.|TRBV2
CASSGVLQETQYF
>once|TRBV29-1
CSAEGLADTQYF
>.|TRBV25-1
CASRARAHSEQFF
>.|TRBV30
CAWSPYREGEQYF
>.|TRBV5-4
CASSLVRRTDTQYF
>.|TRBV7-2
CASSFQGGGEKLFF
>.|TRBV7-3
CASSQTNTGELFF